One sample yielded the 21 T cell receptor beta chains listed below, sequenced in a study of spatial heterogeneity in lung cancer. The time point: sample taken at primary tumor resection. The study sequenced unsorted whole RNA from tumor, nontumor lung or frozen PBMC. TCRdb re-analysed the 5' RACE reads in MiXCR, keeping a single row per CDR3 protein. There are some 37,000 distinct CDR3 sequences in the sample; 5.2% occur only once, and more than 25% lies in the top ten. Sequenced material: PBMCs, taken at surgery. Receptors were obtained from a female donor with early-stage non-small cell lung cancer.

This clonotype was detected many times. This chain's CDR3 is CASSYDRDLQPQHF. CDR3 nucleotide sequence: TGTGCCAGCAGCTACGACAGGGACCTTCAGCCCCAGCATTTT. The chain is built from TRBV6-2 or TRBV6-3 and TRBJ1-5; 7 bases map to TRBD1. CDR3 length: 14 residues. J was trimmed by 6 bases and V by 6 bases; bases with no gene match: 8. Germline CDR1 is MNHEY and CDR2 is SVGEGT.

The J gene is TRBJ2-3, the V gene TRBV19; D is ambiguous. Germline V gene lookup returns CDR1 LNHDA and CDR2 SQIVND (reference sequence). The CDR3 has 13 residues. V gave up 6 bases and J gave up 0 bases, with 7 bases separating them. CDR3 in DNA: TGTGCCAGTAGCAGGTCTAGCACAGATACGCAGTATTTT. It codes for CASSRSSTDTQYF.

The chain is built from TRBV20-1 and TRBJ2-1; 13 nucleotides line up with TRBD2. This CDR3 contains 13 residues. Germline-derived CDR1 and CDR2 are DFQATT and SNEGSKA (reference sequence). Trimming at V came to 5 bases and at J to 13 bases, leaving 8 bases not matched to a gene. The CDR3 DNA reads as TGCAGTGCTGAAGATCGACTAGCGGGGGGTCAGTTCTTC. Protein product: CSAEDRLAGGQFF.

This clonotype was seen only a few times. This chain connects TRBV19 to TRBJ1-4; TRBD1 aligns across 10 bases. CDR1 LNHDA and CDR2 SQIVND come from the germline V gene (reference sequence). Unmatched junction bases numbered 6, after V lost 6 bases and J lost 8 bases. This CDR3 is 14 amino acids long. Here the CDR3 reads CASRRDRGEEKLFF. The CDR3, as DNA: TGTGCCAGTAGGAGGGACAGGGGAGAAGAAAAACTGTTTTTT. Full variable domain (remainder filled in from reference TRBV19 and TRBJ1-4): DGGITQSPKYLFRKEGQNVTLSCEQNLNHDAMYWYRQDPGQGLRLIYYSQIVNDFQKGDIAEGYSVSREKKESFPLTVTSAQKNPTAFYLCASRRDRGEEKLFFGSGTQLSVL.

This clonotype was found many times. CDR3 DNA sequence: TGCGCCAGCAGCTCGAACACAGGCCCAGTTCAGAGTGCGCAGTATTTT. It specifies CASSSNTGPVQSAQYF. V gene TRBV5-1 combines with J gene TRBJ2-3, with a possible D match to TRBD1 (5 bases). The CDR3 is made up of 16 amino acids. Trimming took 3 bases from V and 10 from J, leaving 24 bases between them. Looked up from germline, CDR1 is SGHRS and CDR2 is YFSETQ.

The rearrangement uses TRBV6-6 and TRBJ2-3, with TRBD2 identical over 7 bases. CDR3 length: 16 residues. Germline trimming cut 0 bases from V and 2 bases from J; bases unmatched to any gene: 5. In germline, CDR1 is MNHNY, CDR2 SVGAGI (reference sequence). The CDR3 sequence: CASSYSGGRATDTQYF. For the CDR3, the DNA is TGTGCCAGCAGTTACTCGGGTGGGAGGGCCACAGATACGCAGTATTTT.

In its sample, this clonotype was seen many times. The gene calls are TRBV7-9 and TRBJ2-1; possible D gene TRBD2, 6 bases. With 5 bases removed from V and 8 bases from J, the gap between germline ends came to 19 bases. The CDR3 length is 15 residues. Germline V gives CDR1 SEHNR, CDR2 FQNEAQ (reference sequence). CDR3 nucleotide sequence: TGTGCCAGCAGCCCCTCCGGGGGAACCGCCGATGAGCAGTTCTTC. Translated: CASSPSGGTADEQFF.

This clonotype was picked up many times. This chain connects TRBV7-9 to TRBJ1-1, with D perhaps matching TRBD1 (6 bases). The CDR3 sequence is 14 residues long. Germline values: CDR1 SEHNR, CDR2 FQNEAQ (reference sequence). Trimming removed 5 bases from V and 3 bases from J, with 13 bases in between. The CDR3 nucleotides read TGTGCCAGCAGCGTTACCGGGACACACACTGAAGCTTTCTTT. Amino acid sequence: CASSVTGTHTEAFF. The full variable domain, completed using reference TRBV7-9 and TRBJ1-1, is DTGVSQNPRHKITKRGQNVTFRCDPISEHNRLYWYRQTLGQGPEFLTYFQNEAQLEKSRLLSDRFSAERPKGSFSTLEIQRTEQGDSAMYLCASSVTGTHTEAFFGQGTRLTVV.

This clonotype came up once. Given a much more abundant clone one base away, this may be a read error. The chain recombines TRBV3-1 with TRBJ2-5, with D possibly matching TRBD2 (7 bases). Trimming left V 3 bases short and J 7 bases short, with 18 bases between. Germline CDR1 LGHDT, CDR2 YNNKEL (reference sequence). The CDR3 length is 15 residues. The CDR3 nucleotides are TGTGCCAGCAGCCAGGCGGGACGGGGGGCAGGGACCCAGTACTTC. Translated, it gives CASSQAGRGAGTQYF.

CDR3 loop: CASSEGQGAETQYF. The DNA for the CDR3 is TGTGCCAGCAGTGAGGGACAGGGGGCTGAGACCCAGTACTTC. The chain combines TRBV25-1 with TRBJ2-5; 12 bases align to TRBD1. CDR1 is MGHDK, CDR2 SYGVNS, per germline. The CDR3 is made up of 14 amino acids. The junction had 1 base not matched to a gene; V was cut back by 3 bases and J by 5 bases.

This clonotype was seen ten or more times. The chain links TRBV5-1 to TRBJ2-1, with D tentatively TRBD2 (7 bases). Germline values: CDR1 SGHRS, CDR2 YFSETQ. V lost 4 bases, J lost 10 bases, and 18 bases lay in between. The CDR3 extends over 14 amino acids. Here the CDR3 reads CASSTPWGGGEQFF. The CDR3 nucleotides are TGCGCCAGCAGCACACCCTGGGGGGGCGGAGAGCAGTTCTTC.

This clonotype occurred a few times. This rearrangement joins TRBV5-1 to TRBJ1-1; D ambiguous. Looked up from germline, CDR1 is SGHRS and CDR2 is YFSETQ. The V end lost 2 bases, the J end lost 3 bases, and 8 bases lay between the germline ends. CDR3 length: 13 residues. CDR3 nucleotides: TGCGCCAGCAGCTTAAAAGGAGACACTGAAGCTTTCTTT. It yields the protein CASSLKGDTEAFF. The variable domain in full, with the rest retrieved from reference TRBV5-1 and TRBJ1-1, is KAGVTQTPRYLIKTRGQQVTLSCSPISGHRSVSWYQQTPGQGLQFLFEYFSETQRNKGNFPGRFSGRQFSNSRSEMNVSTLELGDSALYLCASSLKGDTEAFFGQGTRLTVV.

This clonotype was counted many times. The V call is TRBV6-6, the J call TRBJ2-5, with 7 nucleotides matching TRBD1. Germline CDR1 and CDR2: MNHNY and SVGAGI (reference sequence). The CDR3 covers 16 residues. The V gene end was trimmed by 0 bases and the J gene end by 9 bases; junction bases not matched to a gene: 13. CDR3 DNA: TGTGCCAGCAGTTACTCAGTTGGGGACAGTGGGGGTGCCCAGTACTTC. This codes for CASSYSVGDSGGAQYF.

This clonotype was recorded at least ten times. The J gene is TRBJ1-1, the V gene TRBV7-6, with TRBD1 as a possible D gene (5 bases). Germline-derived CDR1 and CDR2 are SGHVS and FNYEAQ. V was clipped by 5 bases and J by 6 bases, with 16 bases between them. CDR3 length: 14 residues. Written as DNA, the CDR3 is TGTGCCAGCAGCCACGACAGCTACGGGGCTGAAGCTTTCTTT. It yields the protein CASSHDSYGAEAFF.

This clonotype was recorded at least ten times. The J gene is TRBJ2-3, the V gene TRBV7-3; D not certain. Trimming removed 5 bases at V and 5 bases at J, with 11 bases between. Per the germline V gene, CDR1 is SGHTA and CDR2 is FQGTGA. The CDR3 covers 13 residues. Here the CDR3 DNA reads TGTGCCAGCAGCCGCTTTAAGGGAGATACGCAGTATTTT. Its translation: CASSRFKGDTQYF.

The V gene is TRBV2, the J gene TRBJ2-2; the match to TRBD2 covers 8 bases. This CDR3 comprises 15 residues. The junction had 6 bases not matched to a gene; V was cut back by 6 bases and J by 3 bases. The V gene's germline CDR1 is SNHLY and CDR2 FYNNEI. The CDR3 loop is CASSWISGDTGELFF. The CDR3 DNA is TGTGCCAGCAGCTGGATTAGCGGGGACACCGGGGAGCTGTTTTTT.

The chain couples TRBV3-1 to TRBJ1-4; TRBD1 aligns across 10 bases. This CDR3 spans 16 amino acids. CDR1 is LGHDT, CDR2 YNNKEL, per germline (reference sequence). With 4 bases clipped from V and 6 bases from J, the junction kept 8 bases outside the gene matches. The CDR3 bases are TGTGCCAGCAGCCTACATACCGGGACAGGGGATGAAAAACTGTTTTTT. The encoded protein is CASSLHTGTGDEKLFF.

This clonotype was found many times. The genes are TRBV5-6 and TRBJ2-1; no clear D gene. The CDR3 loop spans 16 amino acids. CDR1 and CDR2 from the germline V gene are SGHDT and YYEEEE. V was shortened by 7 bases and J by 1 base, with 18 bases between the two germline ends. CDR3 residues: CASSPSSAPSYNEQFF. As DNA, the CDR3 is TGTGCCAGCTCCCCGTCCAGCGCCCCTTCCTACAATGAGCAGTTCTTC. Combining the CDR3 with reference TRBV5-6 and TRBJ2-1 gives the whole variable domain DAGVTQSPTHLIKTRGQQVTLRCSPKSGHDTVSWYQQALGQGPQFIFQYYEEEERQRGNFPDRFSGHQFPNYSSELNVNALLLGDSALYLCASSPSSAPSYNEQFFGPGTRLTVL.

In its sample, this clonotype was seen many times. V and J are TRBV28 and TRBJ2-7; 8 bases fit TRBD1. Germline loops: CDR1 MDHEN, CDR2 SYDVKM. Trimming cost V 6 bases and J 7 bases; bases outside gene matches: 17. The CDR3 covers 16 residues. Written as DNA, the CDR3 is TGTGCCAGCAGCTGGGACCGACAGGGGCGACCGGGGGAGCAGTACTTC. Translating it yields CASSWDRQGRPGEQYF.

The chain links TRBV27 to TRBJ2-1; 10 positions match TRBD2. From germline, CDR1 is MNHEY and CDR2 SMNVEV (reference sequence). The V gene end was trimmed by 3 bases and the J gene end by 10 bases; junction bases not matched to a gene: 9. This CDR3 is built from 15 residues. CDR3 sequence reads: CASSFGLAGEDEQFF. The DNA for the CDR3 is TGTGCCAGCAGTTTCGGTCTAGCGGGAGAAGACGAGCAGTTCTTC.

This clonotype was observed at least ten times. The genes are TRBV6-2 or TRBV6-3 and TRBJ2-2; 8 bases match TRBD2. Trimming removed 4 bases from V and 7 bases from J; junction bases left unmatched: 11. This CDR3 contains 16 residues. Germline lookup yields CDR1 MNHEY and CDR2 SVGEGT. The CDR3 here is CASSSPAGAQSGELFF. CDR3 in DNA: TGTGCCAGCAGTTCCCCAGCGGGAGCGCAAAGCGGGGAGCTGTTTTTT.